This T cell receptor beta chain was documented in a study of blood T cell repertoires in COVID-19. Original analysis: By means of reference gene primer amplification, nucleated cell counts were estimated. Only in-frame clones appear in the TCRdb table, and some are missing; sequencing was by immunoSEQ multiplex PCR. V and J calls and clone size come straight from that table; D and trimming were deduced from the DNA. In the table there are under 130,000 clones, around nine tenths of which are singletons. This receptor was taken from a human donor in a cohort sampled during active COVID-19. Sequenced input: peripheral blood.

CDR3 nucleotides: TGTGCCAGCAGCCTGACACCGAACACCGGGGAGCTGTTTTTT. Translation gives CASSLTPNTGELFF. The chain has TRBV7-2 and TRBJ2-2; D remains unclear. Germline V lookup: CDR1 SGHTA, CDR2 FQGNSA. Trimming cost V 5 bases and J 0 bases, with 7 bases left between them. CDR3 length: 14 amino acids.